The rows below give T cell receptor beta chains drawn from one sample of a study of cytomegalovirus exposure and HLA in healthy donors. The data were produced by immunoSEQ multiplex PCR, yet TCRdb's version contains in-frame clones alone and is incomplete. The sample table includes approximately 200,000 clones. Sequenced material: PBMCs. These receptors originate from a boy younger than 18 in good health and CMV-seronegative. CDR3s include the opening cysteine and the closing phenylalanine or tryptophan. The D gene is left open where the match is weak.

TRBD1 | TRBJ2-1 | TRBV19 | 15 | CASSFGTGAYNEQFF | TGTGCCAGTAGTTTCGGGACAGGAGCCTACAATGAGCAGTTCTTC
NA | TRBJ2-2 | TRBV14 | 14 | CASSQGGNTGELFF | TGTGCCAGCAGCCAAGGAGGAAACACCGGGGAGCTGTTTTTT
TRBD1 | TRBJ2-1 | TRBV10-3 | 15 | CAKHPLGGRYNEQFF | TGTGCCAAACACCCCTTAGGGGGCAGATACAATGAGCAGTTCTTC
NA | TRBJ1-1 | TRBV30 | 13 | CAWSKGGNTEAFF | TGTGCCTGGAGTAAAGGGGGAAACACTGAAGCTTTCTTT
TRBD1 | TRBJ2-1 | TRBV6-4 | 15 | CASSQQGSNYNEQFF | TGTGCCAGCAGTCAACAGGGGTCTAACTACAATGAGCAGTTCTTC
NA | TRBJ1-1 | TRBV7-2 | 14 | CASSLAWANTEAFF | TGTGCCAGCAGCTTAGCTTGGGCCAACACTGAAGCTTTCTTT
NA | TRBJ2-3 | TRBV10-3 | 14 | CAISETPRPDTQYF | TGTGCCATCAGTGAGACCCCGAGGCCAGATACGCAGTATTTT
NA | TRBJ2-5 | TRBV7-6 | 13 | CASSLRNRETQYF | TGTGCCAGCAGCTTACGCAACAGGGAGACCCAGTACTTC
NA | TRBJ1-6 | TRBV6-5 | 14 | CASSSAAVGSPLHF | TGTGCCAGCAGTTCGGCGGCTGTCGGGTCACCCCTCCACTTT
TRBD1 | TRBJ2-2 | TRBV19 | 15 | CASSGGTGNTGELFF | TGTGCCAGTAGTGGTGGGACAGGGAACACCGGGGAGCTGTTTTTT
NA | TRBJ1-1 | TRBV7-6 | 14 | CASSLGQQNTEAFF | TGTGCCAGCAGCCTGGGGCAGCAAAACACTGAAGCTTTCTTT
NA | TRBJ1-5 | TRBV7-9 | 14 | CASSSSERIQPQHF | TGTGCCAGCAGCTCCTCAGAGAGGATCCAGCCCCAGCATTTT
TRBD1 | TRBJ2-7 | TRBV7-2 | 15 | CASSPPGQASYEQYF | TGTGCCAGCAGCCCTCCGGGACAGGCTTCCTACGAGCAGTACTTC
NA | TRBJ2-5 | TRBV10-1 | 15 | CASSESIGAGETQYF | TGCGCCAGCAGTGAGTCGATCGGCGCCGGGGAGACCCAGTACTTC
NA | TRBJ2-2 | TRBV5-8 | 14 | CASRYRRNTGELFF | TGTGCCAGCAGGTACAGGCGGAACACCGGGGAGCTGTTTTTT
NA | TRBJ2-5 | TRBV9 | 15 | CASSTFTGDQETQYF | TGTGCCAGCAGCACTTTCACCGGGGACCAAGAGACCCAGTACTTC
NA | TRBJ1-2 | TRBV9 | 13 | CASSVDTNYGYTF | TGTGCCAGCAGCGTAGACACTAACTATGGCTACACCTTC
NA | TRBJ1-5 | TRBV19 | 13 | CASSIRRDQPQHF | TGTGCCAGTAGTATAAGGAGGGATCAGCCCCAGCATTTT
TRBD1 | TRBJ1-1 | TRBV4-1 | 13 | CASSFRQGNEAFF | TGCGCCAGCAGCTTCCGACAGGGGAATGAAGCTTTCTTT
NA | TRBJ1-3 | TRBV6-1 | 13 | CASIQTVGNTIYF | TGTGCCAGCATCCAGACAGTCGGAAACACCATATATTTT